This paragraph reports one TCR beta chain. This sample stems from a study of cytomegalovirus exposure and HLA in healthy donors. As for the study in general: A previous analysis identified approximately 110 million unique TCR beta sequences derived from about 180 million T cells.

PCR used 60 Vbeta primers and 13 Jbeta primers. Generated by immunoSEQ multiplex PCR, the TCRdb table keeps only in-frame clones and is missing some. The top ten clones hold 1.5% to 2% of a sample with about 120,000 clones, about 16% of them seen once. From germline, CDR1 is SGHNT and CDR2 YYREEE (reference sequence). CDR3 length: 15 residues. With 3 bases clipped from V and 5 bases from J, the junction kept 8 bases outside the gene matches. The gene calls are TRBV5-4 and TRBJ2-5; 9 bases are a match to TRBD2. The clonotype comes from a woman younger than 30 in good health and CMV-seronegative. Sequencing input: PBMCs. The CDR3, as DNA: TGTGCCAGCAGCTCGCAGACTAGCGGTGAGGAGACCCAGTACTTC. Protein: CASSSQTSGEETQYF.